This T cell receptor (beta chain) was found in a study of read filtering for tumor transcriptome and immune sequencing (dated by TCRdb to 2019 to 2021). About the investigation overall: The cohort had around 16 male and roughly 14 female patients with a mean age of roughly 70 years, ranging from about 45 to 90. By revised international staging, eight or nine patients were R-ISS I, under 20 were R-ISS II and over five were R-ISS III. After DNase treatment, whole-transcriptome libraries were prepared using the TruSeq RNA Access Library Prep Kit. TCR repertoires obtained by targeted immune repertoire sequencing and by bulk whole-transcriptome sequencing performed on the same bone marrow samples were compared. TCR-region mapped reads per sample ranged from about 3.5 to 10.27 million with IR-seq versus only about 75 to 1273 with RNA-seq. A main aim was a read-filtering strategy for immune repertoire data, specifically whether clonotypes supported by a single read should be removed.

Every patient had bone marrow sampled at the time of active disease. Isolation of bone marrow mononuclear cells was performed by Ficoll-Hypaque density gradient centrifugation. Myeloma plasma cells were removed and CD138-negative cells were collected by negative selection after labeling with CD138 magnetic microbeads on a MACS separator. Flow cytometry with CD138 antibodies on an Attune NxT was used to check how pure the isolated cells were. TRIzol reagent was used to extract total RNA, and a NanoDrop spectrophotometer was used to quantify the extracted RNA. For each patient, paired RNA-seq and IR-seq were run on the CD138-negative bone marrow sample from that patient. Relative to germline, V is 6 bases shorter and J is 1 base shorter, with 6 bases between their ends. Looking up the germline V gene yields CDR1 SNHLY and CDR2 FYNNEI. Inclusive of the bounding cysteine and phenylalanine, the CDR3 is 12 residues long. The retained sequence is limited to the CDR3, 36 bases, with the frame set at the first base.

This clonotype was seen at least ten times. Its antigen is still unknown. Base qualities were left out, and no much larger clone turns up one base away. TCR libraries were built from 400 to 450 ng RNA with the Immunoverse kit, using molecular barcoded adaptors covering alpha/delta and beta/gamma chains. TCR library preparation used the same RNA that went into transcriptome sequencing. Sequencing of TCR libraries was carried out on an Illumina HiSeq 4000 with 2 x 150 cycles. The source study handled its data this way. Using MiXCR, which included quality filtering and error correction, TCR reads were aligned to human V, D, J and C references and then assembled into CDR3 clonotypes. The tcR package in R was used for analysis of clonotype counts and gene usage diversity. For inspection of raw mapping reads, RNA-seq reads were mapped by STAR aligner version 2.5.3a onto GRCh37 of the human genome. To test the effect of sequencing depth on detected clonotypes, IR-seq fastq files were randomly downsampled using Seqtk 1.3. TCRdb trimmed public reads at Q25 via fastp, called clones via MiXCR and kept in-frame beta chains. Every distinct CDR3 protein forms one entry, paired with its most common genes and DNA. The V and J calls come from TCRdb's annotation, not from the publication. This sample is represented by 75,000 to 95,000 distinct CDR3 sequences; roughly 12% of them were singletons. The ten largest account for approximately 15% of the sample.

Results the study describes overall, beyond this receptor: Removing single-read clonotypes increased the correlation between IR-seq and RNA-seq shared clonotype proportions. Rather than purified T cells, the sorted CD138-negative fraction was a mixed bone marrow immune population. Clonotypes were captured by IR-seq at much higher depth and more reliably than by RNA-seq, and smaller IR-seq throughput was sufficient for identification of most shared clonotypes. In IR-seq, single-read clonotypes were roughly four fifths of clonotypes but approximately 4% of total reads; in RNA-seq they were around 75% of clonotypes and 35% to 45% of reads.

The sample taken for sequencing was a population of CD138-negative cells sorted from bone marrow. Explained via the paper, the cell subset or site label denotes: bone marrow mononuclear cells depleted of CD138+ plasma/myeloma cells by negative magnetic selection. This clonotype was obtained from a donor over 35 with multiple myeloma. The chain is made from TRBV2 and TRBJ1-1, with the identity of the D gene unclear. The DNA reads TGTGCCAGCAGAGCCAGGAACACTGAAGCTTTCTTT. The encoded protein is CASRARNTEAFF.